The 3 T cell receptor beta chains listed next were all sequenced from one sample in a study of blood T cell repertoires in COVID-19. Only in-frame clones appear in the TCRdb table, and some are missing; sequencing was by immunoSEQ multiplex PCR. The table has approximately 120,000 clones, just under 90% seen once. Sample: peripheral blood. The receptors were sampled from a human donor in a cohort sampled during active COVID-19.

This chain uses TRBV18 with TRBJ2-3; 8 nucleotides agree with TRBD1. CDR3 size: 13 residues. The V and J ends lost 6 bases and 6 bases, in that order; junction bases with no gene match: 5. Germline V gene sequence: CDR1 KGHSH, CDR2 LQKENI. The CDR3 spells CASSPTGADTQYF. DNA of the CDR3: TGTGCCAGCTCCCCGACAGGGGCGGATACGCAGTATTTT.

In DNA form, the CDR3 reads TGTGCCAGCAGTTTAGCCGCGTCGAGCGGCTACACCTTC. Its translation is CASSLAASSGYTF. V gene TRBV27 combines with J gene TRBJ1-2; no definite D call. CDR3 size: 13 residues. The germline gives CDR1 MNHEY, CDR2 SMNVEV (reference sequence). With 2 bases removed from V and 8 bases from J, the gap between germline ends came to 12 bases.

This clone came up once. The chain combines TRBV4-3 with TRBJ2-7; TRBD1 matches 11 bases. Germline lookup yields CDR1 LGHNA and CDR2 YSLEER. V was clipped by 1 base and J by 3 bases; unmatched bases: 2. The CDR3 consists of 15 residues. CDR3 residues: CASSQAGTGGYEQYF. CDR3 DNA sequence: TGCGCCAGCAGCCAAGCCGGGACAGGGGGCTACGAGCAGTACTTC.